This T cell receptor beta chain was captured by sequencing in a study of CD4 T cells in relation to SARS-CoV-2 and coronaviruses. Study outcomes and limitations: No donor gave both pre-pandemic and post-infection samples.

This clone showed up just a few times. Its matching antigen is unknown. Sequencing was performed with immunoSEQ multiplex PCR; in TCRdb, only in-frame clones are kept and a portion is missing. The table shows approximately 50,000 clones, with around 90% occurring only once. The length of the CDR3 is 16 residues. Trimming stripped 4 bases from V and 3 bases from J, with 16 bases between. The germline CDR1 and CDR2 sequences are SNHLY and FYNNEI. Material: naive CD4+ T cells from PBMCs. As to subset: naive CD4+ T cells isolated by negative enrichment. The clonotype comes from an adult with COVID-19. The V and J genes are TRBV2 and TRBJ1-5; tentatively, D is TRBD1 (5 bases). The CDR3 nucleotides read TGTGCCAGCAGTGTCGACAGCGGGATCCTCAATCAGCCCCAGCATTTT. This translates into CASSVDSGILNQPQHF.